The sequence of this T cell receptor (beta chain) was determined in a study of blood T cell repertoires in COVID-19. Germline lookup yields CDR1 SEHNR and CDR2 FQNEAQ (reference sequence). The CDR3 contains 14 residues. V shed 1 base and J 4 bases; nucleotides not matched to a gene: 1. This clone was observed a single time. Clones were read by immunoSEQ multiplex PCR, and TCRdb kept only the in-frame ones, dropping some. The table includes tens of thousands of clones, more than 85% detected once. This chain links TRBV7-9 with TRBJ2-1; 7 nucleotides align to TRBD1. This sequence originates from a human donor with active COVID-19. The donor label of this sample is uncertain. The sample consisted of peripheral blood. The CDR3 nucleotides are TGTGCCAGCAGCTTAGGGACAGGTTACAATGAGCAGTTCTTC. Protein sequence: CASSLGTGYNEQFF.